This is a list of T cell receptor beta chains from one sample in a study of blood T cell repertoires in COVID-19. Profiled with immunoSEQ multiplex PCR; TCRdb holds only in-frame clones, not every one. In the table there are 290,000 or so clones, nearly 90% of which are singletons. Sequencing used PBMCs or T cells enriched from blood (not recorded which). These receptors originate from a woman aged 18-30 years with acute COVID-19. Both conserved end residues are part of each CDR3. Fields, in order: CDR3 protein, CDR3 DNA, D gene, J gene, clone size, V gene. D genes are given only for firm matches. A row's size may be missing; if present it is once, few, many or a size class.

CASSQARRYGYTF,TGTGCCAGCAGCCAGGCCCGTAGGTATGGCTACACCTTC,-,TRBJ1-2,-,TRBV6-5
CASSYSGSYGELFF,TGTGCCAGCAGTTACAGCGGGAGTTATGGGGAGCTGTTTTTT,TRBD2,TRBJ2-2,-,TRBV7-2
CASSFSGSTAKNIQYF,TGTGCCAGCAGCTTTAGCGGGAGCACTGCCAAAAACATTCAGTACTTC,TRBD2,TRBJ2-4,-,TRBV11-2
CATRGTGPRHTF,TGTGCCACCAGGGGGACAGGGCCCCGCCACACCTTC,TRBD1,TRBJ1-2,-,TRBV15
CASSSRNSLYTGELFF,TGTGCCAGCAGCTCGCGCAATAGCCTATACACCGGGGAGCTGTTTTTT,-,TRBJ2-2,-,TRBV7-3
CATRFDAKAFF,TGTGCCACCCGCTTTGATGCGAAAGCTTTCTTT,-,TRBJ1-1,once,TRBV6-5
CASSLTGGTELDGYTF,TGTGCCAGCAGCTTAACGGGCGGGACAGAGCTCGATGGCTACACCTTC,TRBD1,TRBJ1-2,-,TRBV7-3
CASSLFGGAGANVLTF,TGTGCCAGCAGCTTATTCGGGGGTGCCGGGGCCAACGTCCTGACTTTC,-,TRBJ2-6,-,TRBV7-2
CASSFGRTGEAFF,TGTGCCAGCAGTTTTGGTAGGACAGGGGAGGCTTTCTTT,TRBD1,TRBJ1-1,-,TRBV28
CASSQVTGADTQYF,TGTGCCAGCAGCCAAGTGACAGGGGCAGATACGCAGTATTTT,TRBD1,TRBJ2-3,-,TRBV3-1/TRBV3-2
CASSQANGQEGGYTF,TGTGCCAGCAGCCAAGCCAATGGACAGGAGGGTGGCTACACCTTC,TRBD1,TRBJ1-2,-,TRBV3-1/TRBV3-2
CASSVTSGYEQYF,TGTGCCAGCAGCGTGACTAGCGGCTACGAGCAGTACTTC,TRBD2,TRBJ2-7,-,TRBV9
CASSSGTVKRADTQYF,TGCGCCAGCAGCTCGGGGACAGTTAAGAGAGCAGATACGCAGTATTTT,TRBD1,TRBJ2-3,-,TRBV5-1
CATSRSEGQGGSRGYTF,TGTGCCACCAGCAGATCTGAGGGACAGGGAGGCTCTAGAGGCTACACCTTC,TRBD1,TRBJ1-2,-,TRBV15
CASSPFLVALLHEQFF,TGTGCCAGCAGCCCCTTTTTGGTAGCCCTTCTCCATGAGCAGTTCTTC,-,TRBJ2-1,-,TRBV11-1
CASSSLAGEGETQYF,TGCGCCAGCAGCTCCTTGGCGGGCGAGGGAGAGACCCAGTACTTC,-,TRBJ2-5,once,TRBV5-1